What follows are 25 T cell receptor beta chains derived from one specimen sequenced in a study of identical twins. TCRdb passed the 5' RACE reads through MiXCR, listing each CDR3 protein once. The repertoire consists of some 730,000 distinct CDR3 sequences, with around a sixth occurring once and the leading ten covering around 13%. This sample also appeared in a second study, on T cells expressing NK-cell markers.

The sample was PBMCs. These receptors were obtained from a woman between 18 and 29 years old in good health.

There are a few counts of this clonotype. The chain has TRBV20-1 and TRBJ2-3; 10 positions agree with TRBD2. The ends lost 3 bases at V and 7 bases at J; junction bases unmatched: 4. From germline, CDR1 is DFQATT and CDR2 SNEGSKA (reference sequence). This CDR3 is built from 13 residues. Here the CDR3 reads CSARSGGDYTQYF. Here the CDR3 DNA reads TGCAGTGCTAGGAGCGGGGGGGATTATACGCAGTATTTT.

The chain has TRBV18 and TRBJ1-1; 8 bases map to TRBD1. Germline values: CDR1 KGHSH, CDR2 LQKENI. The CDR3 totals 13 residues. V lost 5 bases, J lost 10 bases, and 9 bases stayed unmatched. CDR3 bases: TGTGCCAGCTCAAAGGGACAGGATTTTGGAGCTTTCTTT. Amino acid sequence: CASSKGQDFGAFF.

The chain couples TRBV20-1 to TRBJ2-1, with 8 bases matching TRBD2. The V gene's germline CDR1 is DFQATT and CDR2 SNEGSKA (reference sequence). The CDR3 sequence is 15 residues long. V lost 6 bases and J lost 6; bases outside the gene matches: 13. CDR3 sequence: CSAPRSGRDRNEQFF. Here the CDR3 DNA reads TGCAGTGCCCCGAGGAGCGGGAGAGATCGCAATGAGCAGTTCTTC.

This clonotype turned up a few times. The chain employs TRBV20-1 and TRBJ2-1, with 7 nucleotides matching TRBD2. V was pared by 2 bases and J by 5 bases, with 15 bases of the junction left unmatched. The CDR3 is 17 amino acids. Germline CDR1 reads DFQATT; CDR2 reads SNEGSKA (reference sequence). The CDR3 nucleotides read TGCAGTGCTAGAAATCCAACGGGAGGAGTTGCAAACAATGAGCAGTTCTTC. As protein: CSARNPTGGVANNEQFF.

This clonotype showed up just a few times. The chain is built from TRBV5-8 and TRBJ1-4; the D gene is possibly TRBD1 (5 bases). The CDR3 covers 11 residues. V shed 7 bases and J shed 5 bases, with 6 bases lying between them. Germline V lookup: CDR1 SGHTS, CDR2 YDEGEE. This chain's CDR3 is CASGANEKLFF. Written as DNA, the CDR3 is TGTGCCAGCGGGGCGAATGAAAAACTGTTTTTT. Looking up the rest from reference TRBV5-8 and TRBJ1-4 gives the full variable domain: EAGVTQSPTHLIKTRGQQATLRCSPISGHTSVYWYQQALGLGLQFLLWYDEGEERNRGNFPPRFSGRQFPNYSSELNVNALELEDSALYLCASGANEKLFFGSGTQLSVL.

CDR3 DNA: TGTGCCAGCAGCTTAAACAGCCACACTGAAGCTTTCTTT. It yields the protein CASSLNSHTEAFF. The J gene is TRBJ1-1, the V gene TRBV7-3; unclear D gene. This CDR3 has 13 residues. Germline V gene lookup returns CDR1 SGHTA and CDR2 FQGTGA. The ends were cut back, 1 base at V and 3 bases at J, with 6 bases in the middle.

The J gene is TRBJ1-6, the V gene TRBV11-2; 9 nucleotides align to TRBD1. The CDR3 length is 14 residues. Germline V gene lookup returns CDR1 SGHAT and CDR2 FQNNGV. Trimming took 10 bases from V and 10 from J; bases not matched to a gene: 11. This CDR3 is CATKRDRVRSPLHF. CDR3 DNA sequence: TGTGCCACCAAAAGGGACAGGGTGCGGTCACCCCTCCACTTT.

This clonotype was seen only a few times. The rearrangement uses TRBV20-1 and TRBJ1-2; D gene unclear. Germline V gene data show CDR1 as DFQATT and CDR2 as SNEGSKA (reference sequence). Trimming stripped 1 base from V and 2 bases from J, with 8 bases between. This CDR3 has 13 residues. CDR3: CSARGTVNYGYTF. The CDR3 DNA is TGCAGTGCTAGAGGCACAGTAAACTATGGCTACACCTTC.

This clonotype occurred a few times. V usage is TRBV12-3 or TRBV12-4 and J usage is TRBJ2-3, with TRBD2 matching 10 bases. V trimming: 2 bases; J trimming: 5 bases; junction bases outside the gene matches: 7. The CDR3 consists of 16 residues. Written as DNA, the CDR3 is TGTGCCAGCAGTTTAAGGTCTAGCGGGGGTGTAGATACGCAGTATTTT. Translating gives CASSLRSSGGVDTQYF.

This chain links TRBV6-5 with TRBJ2-2, with 7 positions matching TRBD1. The CDR3 runs to 16 residues. The ends lost 4 bases at V and 6 bases at J; junction bases unmatched: 11. Germline assignment: CDR1 MNHEY and CDR2 SVGAGI. The CDR3 loop reads CASSSTVRQGSGELFF. The CDR3 DNA reads as TGTGCCAGCAGTTCGACGGTCCGACAGGGATCCGGGGAGCTGTTTTTT.

The chain joins TRBV4-2 to TRBJ2-1; D gene unclear. V lost 0 bases to trimming and J lost 6 bases, with 12 bases between them. CDR1 LGHNA and CDR2 YNFKEQ come from the germline V gene. The CDR3 has 15 amino acids. The CDR3 loop reads CASSQESRTVNEQFF. CDR3 nucleotides: TGTGCCAGCAGCCAAGAGTCCAGAACTGTCAATGAGCAGTTCTTC.

The chain employs TRBV7-6 and TRBJ1-1; D perhaps matches TRBD1 (6 bases). Trimming removed 6 bases from V and 1 base from J, with 9 bases in between. CDR3 length: 13 residues. CDR1 and CDR2 from the germline V gene are SGHVS and FNYEAQ. CDR3 DNA sequence: TGTGCCAGCAGGGAGGGACAGAACACTGAAGCTTTCTTT. The encoded protein is CASREGQNTEAFF.

The V gene is TRBV5-1, the J gene TRBJ2-3, with D perhaps TRBD1 or TRBD2 (5 bases each). There are 16 residues in the CDR3. Looked up from germline, CDR1 is SGHRS and CDR2 is YFSETQ. The V gene lost 4 bases and the J gene lost 1 base, with 16 bases spanning the gap. CDR3 coding DNA: TGCGCCAGCAGCCCCTTTTTCCGGGGACGCACAGATACGCAGTATTTT. This encodes CASSPFFRGRTDTQYF.

This clonotype was detected a few times. The V gene is TRBV25-1, the J gene TRBJ1-1; no definite D call. Trimming took 7 bases from V and 2 from J, leaving 5 bases between them. In germline, CDR1 is MGHDK, CDR2 SYGVNS. The CDR3 is 11 amino acids. The CDR3 DNA reads TGTGCCAGCACCATAAACACTGAAGCTTTCTTT. This codes for CASTINTEAFF. The full variable domain, in which reference TRBV25-1 and TRBJ1-1 provide the parts outside the CDR3, is EADIYQTPRYLVIGTGKKITLECSQTMGHDKMYWYQQDPGMELHLIHYSYGVNSTEKGDLSSESTVSRIRTEHFPLTLESARPSHTSQYLCASTINTEAFFGQGTRLTVV.

The chain combines TRBV3-1 with TRBJ2-1; D is ambiguous. In germline, CDR1 is LGHDT, CDR2 YNNKEL (reference sequence). The V end was cut by 0 bases, the J end by 2 bases, with 8 bases between. The CDR3 consists of 15 residues. CDR3 residues: CASSQDSVTYNEQFF. The CDR3 DNA follows: TGTGCCAGCAGCCAAGATTCAGTAACCTACAATGAGCAGTTCTTC.

The V call is TRBV7-9, the J call TRBJ1-1, with D possibly TRBD1 on 6 matching bases. This CDR3 comprises 14 residues. V lost 5 bases to trimming and J lost 1 base, with 11 bases between them. Per the germline V gene, CDR1 is SEHNR and CDR2 is FQNEAQ (reference sequence). The CDR3 protein is CASSQMTGNTEAFF. The CDR3 region has the DNA TGTGCCAGCAGCCAGATGACAGGGAACACTGAAGCTTTCTTT.

The V call is TRBV20-1, the J call TRBJ2-1; a weak D match, TRBD2 (6 bases). Germline CDR1 reads DFQATT; CDR2 reads SNEGSKA (reference sequence). V was shortened by 0 bases and J by 4 bases, with 19 bases between the two germline ends. The CDR3 length is 17 residues. CDR3 amino acids: CSARDEVRGLNYNEQFF. The CDR3 nucleotides are TGCAGTGCTAGAGATGAGGTCCGGGGACTGAATTACAATGAGCAGTTCTTC.

The chain links TRBV29-1 to TRBJ2-2, with D hard to call. This CDR3 comprises 12 residues. Germline CDR1 reads SQVTM; CDR2 reads ANQGSEA. With 7 bases removed from V and 3 bases from J, the gap between germline ends came to 9 bases. The CDR3 sequence: CSAGRDTGELFF. CDR3 sequence (DNA): TGCAGCGCCGGAAGGGACACCGGGGAGCTGTTTTTT.

This clonotype was seen a single time. V gene TRBV7-9 combines with J gene TRBJ2-3; 7 nucleotides align to TRBD2. From germline, CDR1 is SEHNR and CDR2 FQNEAQ (reference sequence). The V segment lost 7 bases and the J segment 3 bases; nucleotides outside the gene matches: 7. This CDR3 region has 14 residues. The CDR3 DNA reads as TGTGCCAGCATCCGCGGGAGCGGGACAGATACGCAGTATTTT. The encoded protein is CASIRGSGTDTQYF.

The chain carries TRBV5-5 and TRBJ2-1; 11 bases are a match to TRBD2. This CDR3 comprises 15 residues. V shed 4 bases, J shed 4 bases, and the junction held 4 bases outside the gene matches. In germline, CDR1 is SGHKS, CDR2 YYEKEE (reference sequence). The chain's CDR3 is CASSRTSGFYNEQFF. The CDR3 nucleotides read TGTGCCAGCAGCCGGACTAGCGGGTTTTACAATGAGCAGTTCTTC.

The genes are TRBV11-2 and TRBJ2-3; 12 bases are shared with TRBD2. Germline V gene lookup returns CDR1 SGHAT and CDR2 FQNNGV. The junction had 6 bases not matched to a gene; V was cut back by 0 bases and J by 5 bases. CDR3 length equals 17 residues. The CDR3 loop reads CASSLEASGRARDTQYF. The CDR3 nucleotides are TGTGCCAGCAGCTTAGAGGCTAGCGGGAGGGCCCGAGATACGCAGTATTTT.

This chain uses TRBV4-1 with TRBJ2-1; D remains ambiguous. V lost 2 bases to trimming and J lost 7 bases, with 9 bases between them. Germline CDR1 is MGHRA and CDR2 is YSYEKL. CDR3 length: 13 residues. In DNA form, the CDR3 reads TGCGCCAGCAGCCAACAGGATTGGAATGAGCAGTTCTTC. It is translated as CASSQQDWNEQFF.

The chain uses TRBV6-1 and TRBJ2-5, with D perhaps matching TRBD1 (6 bases). In germline, CDR1 is MNHNS, CDR2 SASEGT. Trimming left V 11 bases short and J 1 base short, with 14 bases between. There are 13 residues in the CDR3. The CDR3 here is CACHQGSQETQYF. In DNA form, the CDR3 reads TGTGCCTGTCATCAGGGGTCCCAAGAGACCCAGTACTTC.

The V gene is TRBV20-1, the J gene TRBJ2-7; possibly TRBD2 for D (5 bases). The CDR3 sequence is 13 residues long. CDR1 is DFQATT, CDR2 SNEGSKA, per germline (reference sequence). V lost 6 bases and J 2 bases, leaving 14 bases between the germline ends. The CDR3 DNA follows: TGCAGTGCCTCACCGGACTCTACCTACGAGCAGTACTTC. Its translation is CSASPDSTYEQYF.

This clonotype came up many times. The V and J genes are TRBV12-3 or TRBV12-4 and TRBJ1-1; perhaps TRBD1 as D (6 bases). Trimming took 3 bases from V and 1 from J, leaving 9 bases between them. This CDR3 spans 14 amino acids. The CDR3 reads CASSLQGSNTEAFF. The CDR3 DNA reads TGTGCCAGCAGTTTGCAGGGGTCGAACACTGAAGCTTTCTTT.